This T cell receptor (beta chain) was recovered during a study of blood T cell repertoires in COVID-19. About the study: The United States, Italy and Spain were the sources of the acute and convalescent COVID-19 samples.

The J segment lost 5 bases and the V segment lost 2 bases, leaving 11 bases of the junction unmatched. The CDR3 runs to 16 residues. The germline gives CDR1 WNHNN, CDR2 SYGVQD (reference sequence). Sequencing used immunoSEQ multiplex PCR; TCRdb keeps in-frame clones, though not all of them. The data contain 200,000 to 250,000 clones, approximately 81% of them singletons. Input material: peripheral blood. This chain connects TRBV10-1 to TRBJ2-7; 8 bases map to TRBD2. This receptor was identified in a woman aged 80 or over with active or convalescent COVID-19. The CDR3 DNA reads as TGCGCCAGCAGTGAGAGGGGCGGGGGGACATTCCACGAGCAGTACTTC. Protein product: CASSERGGGTFHEQYF.